These 6 T cell receptor beta chains originate from one sample sequenced in a study of T cell responses to AZD1222 COVID-19 vaccine. The table came from immunoSEQ multiplex PCR; TCRdb's copy has only in-frame clones and leaves some out. The sample contains 100,000 to 150,000 clones, around 86% of which appear only once. The sequences come from peripheral blood, collected on day 0 of AZD1222 vaccination. The receptors come from an adult in good health.

This clone appeared a single time. The V and J genes are TRBV7-2 and TRBJ1-1, with a possible D match to TRBD1 (6 bases). The CDR3 runs 15 residues. V lost 1 base and J 3 bases, leaving 12 bases between the germline ends. Germline V CDR1 and CDR2: SGHTA, FQGNSA. The chain's CDR3 is CASSLDLGGYTEAFF. The CDR3, as DNA: TGTGCCAGCAGCTTAGATTTGGGGGGCTACACTGAAGCTTTCTTT. Based on the CDR3 plus reference TRBV7-2 and TRBJ1-1, the full variable domain is GAGVSQSPSNKVTEKGKDVELRCDPISGHTALYWYRQSLGQGLEFLIYFQGNSAPDKSGLPSDRFSAERTGGSVSTLTIQRTQQEDSAVYLCASSLDLGGYTEAFFGQGTRLTVV.

The chain combines TRBV4-3 with TRBJ2-4; no reliable D call. The V end was cut by 0 bases, the J end by 8 bases, with 17 bases between. CDR1 LGHNA and CDR2 YSLEER come from the germline V gene. The CDR3 runs 16 residues. This chain's CDR3 is CASSQDLGGNNDIQYF. DNA of the CDR3: TGCGCCAGCAGCCAAGATCTCGGTGGGAATAATGACATTCAGTACTTC.

This chain links TRBV7-8 with TRBJ1-1; a weak D match, TRBD1 (5 bases). V dropped 6 bases and J dropped 11 bases, with 13 bases sitting between them. This CDR3 is built from 11 residues. Germline-derived CDR1 and CDR2 are SGHVS and FQNEAQ. The CDR3 DNA reads as TGTGCCAGCAGGGACCTGGGGGAGGCTTTCTTT. Translating gives CASRDLGEAFF.

This rearrangement joins TRBV18 to TRBJ2-5; D may correspond to TRBD1 or TRBD2 (5 bases each). The CDR3 runs 14 residues. Germline loops: CDR1 KGHSH, CDR2 LQKENI. Trimming cost V 2 bases and J 2 bases, with 9 bases left between them. Here the CDR3 reads CASSPTRGQETQYF. The CDR3 coding sequence is TGTGCCAGCTCACCAACGAGGGGACAAGAGACCCAGTACTTC.

This chain connects TRBV6-8 to TRBJ2-7, with D tentatively TRBD2 (6 bases). V lost 8 bases and J 5 bases, leaving 28 bases between the germline ends. Germline V CDR1 and CDR2: MNHGY, SAAAGT. CDR3 size: 17 residues. This CDR3 is CASEGSRRDREFNEQYF. The CDR3 DNA reads TGTGCCAGCGAGGGGAGTCGGCGGGACCGTGAATTTAACGAGCAGTACTTC.

The chain carries TRBV28 and TRBJ2-3; 10 nucleotides line up with TRBD2. V shed 5 bases and J 4 bases; nucleotides not matched to a gene: 6. The germline gives CDR1 MDHEN, CDR2 SYDVKM. The CDR3 length is 15 residues. CDR3 amino acids: CASSISGGSPDTQYF. Written as DNA, the CDR3 is TGTGCCAGCAGTATTAGCGGGGGGTCCCCAGATACGCAGTATTTT.